These 20 T cell receptor beta chains share one sample of origin, sequenced in a study of cytomegalovirus exposure and HLA in healthy donors (TCRdb year 2017). Libraries were prepared through the immunoSEQ multiplex PCR assay. A mixture of 60 forward primers for TCR Vbeta segments and 13 reverse primers for TCR Jbeta segments was used in the multiplex PCR. TCRdb took over this immuneACCESS table, retaining in-frame rearrangements with V and J assigned. Such tables are incomplete; in checked studies, under half of the missing clones stem from an unresolved V gene, and the remainder is unexplained. Recorded for this sample are under 250,000 clones; under 85% of them occurred a single time. The leading ten clones occupy 1.7% of the sample. Sequencing was carried out using PBMCs. All receptors derive from a man aged 50 to 60 in good health and CMV-seronegative.

This chain joins TRBV4-1 and TRBJ2-2, with a tentative D call TRBD1 (6 bases). This CDR3 is built from 14 residues. V lost 5 bases, J lost 2 bases, and 9 bases lay in between. The V gene's germline CDR1 is MGHRA and CDR2 YSYEKL. CDR3 amino acids: CASSSQGNTGELFF. The CDR3 nucleotides read TGCGCCAGCAGCTCACAGGGAAACACCGGGGAGCTGTTTTTT.

The chain links TRBV5-1 to TRBJ2-7, with TRBD1 identical over 9 bases. J was trimmed by 4 bases and V by 4 bases; bases with no gene match: 6. This CDR3 contains 14 residues. CDR1 is SGHRS, CDR2 YFSETQ, per germline. CDR3: CASSEQGAYYEQYF. The CDR3 DNA is TGCGCCAGCAGCGAACAGGGGGCGTATTACGAGCAGTACTTC.

V usage is TRBV6-1 and J usage is TRBJ2-5; D is unclear. Trimming removed 5 bases at V and 4 bases at J, with 17 bases between. The CDR3 contains 15 residues. Germline assignment: CDR1 MNHNS and CDR2 SASEGT. The CDR3 coding sequence is TGTGCCAGCAGTCTAGACGGTGGGTTAGGAGAGACCCAGTACTTC. Translation: CASSLDGGLGETQYF.

The chain recombines TRBV30 with TRBJ1-2; no definite D call. This CDR3 has 16 amino acids. Per germline, CDR1 GTSNPN and CDR2 SVGIG (reference sequence). V lost 0 bases to trimming and J lost 1 base, with 15 bases between them. CDR3 DNA sequence: TGTGCCTGGAGTGTCGCTAACGGGAGATATAACTATGGCTACACCTTC. Translating gives CAWSVANGRYNYGYTF.

The CDR3, as DNA: TGTGCCAGCAGCTTAGTCGATGCGAGAAGCTCCTACGAGCAGTACTTC. As protein: CASSLVDARSSYEQYF. The chain carries TRBV7-9 and TRBJ2-7; D is undetermined. V lost 1 base and J lost 0, with 13 bases in between. Germline V gene sequence: CDR1 SEHNR, CDR2 FQNEAQ (reference sequence). The CDR3 is 16 residues long.

V gene TRBV18 combines with J gene TRBJ2-7, with 9 bases that match TRBD1. Unmatched junction bases numbered 6, after V lost 8 bases and J lost 1 base. This CDR3 is 14 amino acids long. Per the germline V gene, CDR1 is KGHSH and CDR2 is LQKENI. The CDR3 nucleotides read TGTGCCAGCCGGGACAGGGTAGATTCCTACGAGCAGTACTTC. This sequence encodes CASRDRVDSYEQYF.

This clone was observed a handful of times. J is TRBJ2-3 and V is TRBV19; TRBD1 matches 7 bases. CDR1 and CDR2 (germline): LNHDA, SQIVND (reference sequence). The length of the CDR3 is 16 residues. V trimming: 4 bases; J trimming: 0 bases; junction bases outside the gene matches: 7. In DNA form, the CDR3 reads TGTGCCAGTAGTAACAGGGGTTCCGCTAGCACAGATACGCAGTATTTT. It yields the protein CASSNRGSASTDTQYF.

Only one count was recorded for this clone. The chain uses TRBV6-5 and TRBJ2-1; the D gene is possibly TRBD2 (5 bases). V was trimmed by 0 bases and J by 10 bases, leaving 19 bases between them. The CDR3 contains 16 residues. CDR1 is MNHEY and CDR2 is SVGAGI in the germline V gene. The DNA of the CDR3 is TGTGCCAGCAGTTACTCCTACATCGGGAAAAATTGGGAGCAGTTCTTC. It specifies CASSYSYIGKNWEQFF.

The chain uses TRBV10-1 and TRBJ1-5, with TRBD1 as a possible D gene (6 bases). CDR1 WNHNN and CDR2 SYGVQD come from the germline V gene (reference sequence). The CDR3 has 15 residues. V lost 5 bases and J 0 bases, leaving 11 bases between the germline ends. The CDR3 sequence: CASSRGQFSNQPQHF. DNA for the CDR3: TGCGCCAGCAGTCGTGGACAGTTTAGCAATCAGCCCCAGCATTTT.

This clone was observed a few times. The V call is TRBV6-5, the J call TRBJ1-5, with 7 bases fitting TRBD1. CDR1 and CDR2 from the germline V gene are MNHEY and SVGAGI. J was trimmed by 4 bases and V by 5 bases; bases with no gene match: 8. This CDR3 is built from 15 residues. The chain's CDR3 is CASSISGTVNQPQHF. The CDR3 bases are TGTGCCAGCAGTATCTCCGGGACAGTTAATCAGCCCCAGCATTTT.

This clone was found once. The CDR3 sequence: CASSSRGDRTDTQYF. The CDR3, as DNA: TGTGCCAGCAGTTCCCGGGGGGACCGCACAGATACGCAGTATTTT. V gene TRBV6-6 combines with J gene TRBJ2-3; TRBD2 aligns across 7 bases. Germline CDR1 is MNHNY and CDR2 is SVGAGI (reference sequence). The CDR3 is 15 residues long. Unmatched junction bases numbered 5, after V lost 4 bases and J lost 1 base.

This sequence joins TRBV7-9 and TRBJ1-4; 10 nucleotides match TRBD1. V lost 3 bases to trimming and J lost 6 bases; unmatched junction nucleotides: 1. This CDR3 comprises 14 residues. Germline lookup yields CDR1 SEHNR and CDR2 FQNEAQ (reference sequence). CDR3 amino acids: CASSLGQGYEKLFF. Here the CDR3 DNA reads TGTGCCAGCAGCTTGGGACAGGGGTATGAAAAACTGTTTTTT.

The chain joins TRBV28 to TRBJ1-5; 8 positions agree with TRBD1. The CDR3 has 15 amino acids. Germline V gene lookup returns CDR1 MDHEN and CDR2 SYDVKM. V shed 6 bases and J 5 bases; nucleotides not matched to a gene: 9. This chain's CDR3 is CASRTGGARDQPQHF. The CDR3 coding sequence is TGTGCCAGCAGAACAGGGGGGGCGAGGGATCAGCCCCAGCATTTT.

The V and J genes are TRBV7-9 and TRBJ2-3, with TRBD1 matching 7 bases. Germline CDR1 SEHNR, CDR2 FQNEAQ (reference sequence). The CDR3 contains 15 residues. V gave up 5 bases and J gave up 4 bases; unmatched junction bases: 9. CDR3 coding DNA: TGTGCCAGCAGCCCCGTCCGACAGGGCGCAGATACGCAGTATTTT. Its protein is CASSPVRQGADTQYF.

This clone has just one count. The chain uses TRBV23-1 and TRBJ2-5; 10 nucleotides agree with TRBD1. TRBV23-1 is known as an ORF, though its function is uncertain. J lost 3 bases, V lost 4 bases, and 2 bases had no gene match. The CDR3 loop spans 14 amino acids. The CDR3 is CASSPGTGEETQYF. The CDR3 nucleotides read TGCGCCAGCAGTCCCGGGACAGGGGAAGAGACCCAGTACTTC.

The J gene is TRBJ1-3, the V gene TRBV5-4, with D perhaps TRBD1 (6 bases). CDR1 SGHNT and CDR2 YYREEE come from the germline V gene (reference sequence). This CDR3 contains 13 residues. V shed 5 bases and J shed 8 bases, with 14 bases lying between them. In nucleotides, the CDR3 is TGTGCCAGCAGTTCCCCAGGGGCGGACACCATATATTTT. The encoded protein is CASSSPGADTIYF. Supplemented by reference TRBV5-4 and TRBJ1-3, the full variable domain reads ETGVTQSPTHLIKTRGQQVTLRCSSQSGHNTVSWYQQALGQGPQFIFQYYREEENGRGNFPPRFSGLQFPNYSSELNVNALELDDSALYLCASSSPGADTIYFGEGSWLTVV.

This rearrangement joins TRBV11-2 to TRBJ2-7, with 7 bases identical to TRBD2. The J segment lost 1 base and the V segment lost 5 bases, leaving 5 bases of the junction unmatched. Looked up from germline, CDR1 is SGHAT and CDR2 is FQNNGV. The CDR3 is 14 amino acids. CDR3 DNA sequence: TGTGCCAGCAGCGGAACTAGCGCGTCCTACGAGCAGTACTTC. As protein: CASSGTSASYEQYF.

This clone was seen a handful of times. The rearrangement links TRBV9 to TRBJ2-2; 9 bases align to TRBD2. J was trimmed by 3 bases and V by 3 bases; bases with no gene match: 6. The germline V gene has CDR1 SGDLS and CDR2 YYNGEE. CDR3 length: 16 residues. CDR3 sequence (DNA): TGTGCCAGCAGCGCCTATAGCGGGAGTGACACCGGGGAGCTGTTTTTT. It codes for CASSAYSGSDTGELFF.

The CDR3 protein is CASSYRDRHTGELFF. The CDR3, as DNA: TGTGCCAGCAGCTACCGGGACAGACACACCGGGGAGCTGTTTTTT. This chain links TRBV5-4 with TRBJ2-2, with 7 positions matching TRBD1. The V gene's germline CDR1 is SGHNT and CDR2 YYREEE (reference sequence). J was trimmed by 3 bases and V by 3 bases; bases with no gene match: 5. The CDR3 length is 15 residues.

The rearrangement links TRBV7-2 to TRBJ2-1, with D maybe TRBD2 (5 bases). CDR3 length: 14 residues. CDR1 is SGHTA and CDR2 is FQGNSA in the germline V gene. V shed 5 bases and J shed 2 bases, with 10 bases lying between them. The DNA of the CDR3 is TGTGCCAGCAGCCTGGACTGGGCCTACAATGAGCAGTTCTTC. Its translation is CASSLDWAYNEQFF.